One sample yielded the 22 T cell receptor beta chains listed below, sequenced in a study of T-cell memory formation after mild COVID-19. Each CDR3 protein is one row after TCRdb ran MiXCR on the 5' RACE reads. The repertoire holds about 620,000 distinct CDR3 sequences, with under 20% as singletons. The source material was PBMCs or a T cell subset sorted from them (not recorded which). The receptors were gathered from an adult woman who had mild COVID-19 (a few samples of this study predate the infection). Cell type and time point are not known.

Only one count was recorded for this clonotype. This sequence joins TRBV20-1 and TRBJ1-1; 8 bases match TRBD1. Germline loops: CDR1 DFQATT, CDR2 SNEGSKA (reference sequence). Trimming took 3 bases from V and 0 from J; bases not matched to a gene: 15. The CDR3 spans 18 residues. Here the CDR3 DNA reads TGCAGTGCTAGCGGGCCAGGCCAGACAGGGGACCTGAACACTGAAGCTTTCTTT. Its translation is CSASGPGQTGDLNTEAFF.

This clonotype turned up a few times. The chain is built from TRBV5-1 and TRBJ1-2; tentative D call: TRBD1 (5 bases). From germline, CDR1 is SGHRS and CDR2 YFSETQ. The CDR3 is made up of 14 amino acids. V was trimmed by 5 bases and J by 3 bases, leaving 14 bases between them. Written as DNA, the CDR3 is TGCGCCAGCAGAGGGGCCTCAACTGACTATGGCTACACCTTC. It codes for CASRGASTDYGYTF. The variable domain in full, completed from reference TRBV5-1 and TRBJ1-2, reads KAGVTQTPRYLIKTRGQQVTLSCSPISGHRSVSWYQQTPGQGLQFLFEYFSETQRNKGNFPGRFSGRQFSNSRSEMNVSTLELGDSALYLCASRGASTDYGYTFGSGTRLTVV.

This clonotype has just a few counts. This chain links TRBV9 with TRBJ2-1; 10 bases are shared with TRBD2. V lost 0 bases to trimming and J lost 7 bases; unmatched junction nucleotides: 13. CDR1 and CDR2 (germline): SGDLS, YYNGEE. This CDR3 spans 18 amino acids. The CDR3 sequence: CASSVVGLAQLSWNEQFF. The CDR3 DNA follows: TGTGCCAGCAGCGTAGTGGGACTAGCGCAACTGTCGTGGAATGAGCAGTTCTTC.

The sample holds a few counts of this clonotype. The rearrangement joins TRBV19 to TRBJ2-1; D call uncertain. CDR1 and CDR2 (germline): LNHDA, SQIVND (reference sequence). The CDR3 spans 11 residues. Between the trimmed V and J ends, which lost 4 bases and 11 bases, there was a span of 9 bases. The CDR3 is CASSTARQQFF. In DNA, the CDR3 is TGTGCCAGTAGTACGGCGAGGCAGCAGTTCTTC.

This chain connects TRBV7-2 to TRBJ1-2; 10 bases fit TRBD1. Germline values: CDR1 SGHTA, CDR2 FQGNSA. J gave up 8 bases and V 5 bases, and 14 bases lay outside the gene matches. This CDR3 is 16 amino acids long. The CDR3 protein is CASSRSGTGVKIGYTF. The CDR3 DNA reads TGTGCCAGCAGCAGATCCGGGACAGGGGTGAAGATCGGCTACACCTTC.

J is TRBJ1-1 and V is TRBV7-3; D uncertain. The germline V gene has CDR1 SGHTA and CDR2 FQGTGA. The CDR3 is 15 amino acids. Trimming took 4 bases from V and 0 from J, leaving 12 bases between them. The CDR3 nucleotides are TGTGCCAGCAGCTCGCTACCGGGATTGAACACTGAAGCTTTCTTT. Translating gives CASSSLPGLNTEAFF.

The chain joins TRBV7-3 to TRBJ2-5, with a tentative D call TRBD1 (5 bases). The length of the CDR3 is 16 residues. Germline loops: CDR1 SGHTA, CDR2 FQGTGA. V shed 1 base and J shed 2 bases, with 14 bases lying between them. The CDR3 loop is CASSLIRKGPQETQYF. The CDR3 nucleotides read TGTGCCAGCAGCTTAATCAGGAAGGGGCCTCAAGAGACCCAGTACTTC.

The sample holds a few counts of this clonotype. This rearrangement joins TRBV20-1 to TRBJ1-5; 8 nucleotides line up with TRBD1. Trimming at V came to 6 bases and at J to 4 bases, leaving 5 bases not matched to a gene. Germline CDR1 DFQATT, CDR2 SNEGSKA (reference sequence). The CDR3 spans 13 residues. The CDR3 DNA reads as TGCAGTGCCAGGACAGGGATGAATCAGCCCCAGCATTTT. Amino acid sequence: CSARTGMNQPQHF.

The chain is built from TRBV6-5 and TRBJ2-3; D is unclear. Germline CDR1 reads MNHEY; CDR2 reads SVGAGI. V lost 0 bases and J 6 bases, leaving 10 bases between the germline ends. The CDR3 extends over 14 amino acids. DNA for the CDR3: TGTGCCAGCAGTTACTCGAATCCGCGGGATACGCAGTATTTT. It is translated as CASSYSNPRDTQYF.

This clonotype has a handful of counts. The V and J genes are TRBV12-3 or TRBV12-4 and TRBJ2-1, with TRBD1 matching over 7 bases. The CDR3 runs to 15 residues. V lost 8 bases to trimming and J lost 8 bases; unmatched junction nucleotides: 15. The CDR3 DNA reads TGTGCCAGCCGTACCTCGACAGGGTGGGTCGATGAGCAGTTCTTC. Translated, it gives CASRTSTGWVDEQFF.

V is TRBV15 and J is TRBJ1-1; TRBD1 matches at 10 bases. Germline V CDR1 and CDR2: LNHNV, YYDKDF (reference sequence). The CDR3 runs to 15 residues. The V gene end was trimmed by 3 bases and the J gene end by 6 bases; junction bases not matched to a gene: 7. The CDR3 loop reads CATSRGDRGRPEAFF. The DNA for the CDR3 is TGTGCCACCAGCAGGGGGGACAGGGGAAGGCCTGAAGCTTTCTTT.

The chain couples TRBV5-4 to TRBJ2-3; 7 bases agree with TRBD2. Trimming at V came to 3 bases and at J to 1 base, leaving 8 bases not matched to a gene. Germline V lookup: CDR1 SGHNT, CDR2 YYREEE (reference sequence). This CDR3 has 16 amino acids. The CDR3 sequence is CASSSPGGGGTDTQYF. In nucleotides, the CDR3 is TGTGCCAGCAGCTCGCCTGGCGGGGGAGGCACAGATACGCAGTATTTT.

This clonotype occurred a few times. V is TRBV20-1 and J is TRBJ1-2; 8 bases match TRBD1. CDR1 is DFQATT and CDR2 is SNEGSKA in the germline V gene (reference sequence). This CDR3 is built from 13 residues. V shed 3 bases and J 8 bases; nucleotides not matched to a gene: 8. The CDR3 reads CSASGQGLGGYTF. The DNA of the CDR3 is TGCAGTGCTAGCGGACAGGGCCTGGGGGGCTACACCTTC.

This chain uses TRBV9 with TRBJ2-5, with 9 bases aligning to TRBD2. This CDR3 region has 14 residues. J lost 5 bases, V lost 1 base, and 3 bases had no gene match. Germline CDR1 SGDLS, CDR2 YYNGEE. CDR3 DNA sequence: TGTGCCAGCAGCGTATCCGGGACTAGCGAGACCCAGTACTTC. Its translation: CASSVSGTSETQYF.

This clonotype occurred a few times. The CDR3 DNA sequence: TGTGCCAGCAGTCGAGACGCCCTACCCACTGAAGCTTTCTTT. Amino acid sequence: CASSRDALPTEAFF. This rearrangement joins TRBV7-9 to TRBJ1-1; D is undetermined. Germline CDR1 is SEHNR and CDR2 is FQNEAQ (reference sequence). The CDR3 loop spans 14 amino acids. Trimming pared 6 bases from V and 4 bases from J, leaving 15 bases between.

V and J are TRBV5-1 and TRBJ1-6; 9 nucleotides align to TRBD1. The CDR3 has 15 amino acids. CDR1 is SGHRS, CDR2 YFSETQ, per germline. V lost 3 bases to trimming and J lost 7 bases; unmatched junction nucleotides: 5. CDR3 nucleotides: TGCGCCAGCAGCTACGGACAGGGGACAAATTCACCCCTCCACTTT. Translation: CASSYGQGTNSPLHF.

This clonotype was counted between two and nine times. The chain uses TRBV28 and TRBJ2-3; D remains ambiguous. CDR3 size: 14 residues. Per the germline V gene, CDR1 is MDHEN and CDR2 is SYDVKM. Deletions cut 7 bases from V and 4 bases from J, with 15 bases between. The CDR3 here is CASTSGLSADTQYF. DNA for the CDR3: TGTGCCAGCACCTCCGGTTTATCTGCAGATACGCAGTATTTT.

CDR3 coding DNA: TGCGCCAGCAGCTCGGAGCCAAGGGACAGCCTTCTGGTAGGCAATCAGCCCCAGCATTTT. Translated, it gives CASSSEPRDSLLVGNQPQHF. This rearrangement joins TRBV5-1 to TRBJ1-5; 7 bases align to TRBD1. The germline gives CDR1 SGHRS, CDR2 YFSETQ. V gave up 3 bases and J gave up 2 bases; unmatched junction bases: 20. CDR3 length: 20 residues.

The chain uses TRBV3-1 and TRBJ1-3; D is unclear. V was cut by 5 bases and J by 0 bases, with 8 bases left in between. Germline assignment: CDR1 LGHDT and CDR2 YNNKEL (reference sequence). The CDR3 runs 14 residues. The CDR3 DNA reads as TGTGCCAGCAGCTACTTGGGCTCTGGAAACACCATATATTTT. Amino acids: CASSYLGSGNTIYF. The full variable domain, with the rest looked up from reference TRBV3-1 and TRBJ1-3, is DTAVSQTPKYLVTQMGNDKSIKCEQNLGHDTMYWYKQDSKKFLKIMFSYNNKELIINETVPNRFSPKSPDKAHLNLHINSLELGDSAVYFCASSYLGSGNTIYFGEGSWLTVV.

The chain links TRBV29-1 to TRBJ2-7; weak D call: TRBD1 (6 bases). The CDR3 consists of 13 residues. In germline, CDR1 is SQVTM, CDR2 ANQGSEA. The V end lost 6 bases, the J end lost 4 bases, and 16 bases lay between the germline ends. Written as DNA, the CDR3 is TGCAGCGTGGGACCGACAGGCGGTTACGAGCAGTACTTC. Translation gives CSVGPTGGYEQYF.

This clonotype showed up many times. The chain uses TRBV29-1 and TRBJ2-7; D gene ambiguous. The ends were cut back, 4 bases at V and 0 bases at J, with 7 bases in the middle. Germline CDR1 and CDR2: SQVTM and ANQGSEA. This CDR3 region has 12 residues. The CDR3 protein is CSVAYFSYEQYF. CDR3 sequence (DNA): TGCAGCGTTGCTTACTTCTCCTACGAGCAGTACTTC.

A few counts support this clonotype. The chain couples TRBV12-3 or TRBV12-4 to TRBJ2-7; no clear D. V lost 3 bases, J lost 1 base, and 16 bases lay in between. This CDR3 region has 16 residues. The CDR3 loop reads CASSFALSGKSYEQYF. The CDR3 DNA reads as TGTGCCAGCAGTTTCGCTTTATCAGGAAAATCCTACGAGCAGTACTTC.